The 20 T cell receptor beta chains below were found in one sample sequenced in a study of OX40 agonist ivuxolimab in advanced cancers. This table comes from immunoSEQ multiplex PCR, and its TCRdb copy is limited to in-frame clones, with some not included. Counted here are about 71,000 clones, about 81% occurring once; the ten biggest clones make up around 5%. Sample: CD4+ or CD8+ T cells sorted from blood, taken in a trial of the OX40 agonist ivuxolimab. The receptor set was obtained from an adult with an advanced solid tumor such as melanoma, head and neck, liver or kidney cancer.

The V call is TRBV2, the J call TRBJ2-7; 9 nucleotides line up with TRBD1. The germline CDR1 and CDR2 sequences are SNHLY and FYNNEI. The CDR3 sequence is 12 residues long. Losses at the gene ends were 9 bases for V and 3 bases for J; bases not matched to a gene: 3. The CDR3 spells CASTGGSYEQYF. The CDR3 coding sequence is TGTGCCAGTACAGGGGGCAGCTACGAGCAGTACTTC.

The rearrangement links TRBV19 to TRBJ1-5; D gene ambiguous. This CDR3 spans 10 amino acids. Trimming left V 5 bases short and J 11 bases short, with 7 bases between. The germline V gene encodes CDR1 LNHDA and CDR2 SQIVND (reference sequence). CDR3: CASSGSAQHF. DNA of the CDR3: TGTGCCAGTAGTGGGTCAGCCCAGCATTTT.

The chain uses TRBV14 and TRBJ2-3, with TRBD1 matching 10 bases. V lost 3 bases to trimming and J lost 13 bases; unmatched junction nucleotides: 4. CDR3 length: 12 amino acids. Per germline, CDR1 SGHDN and CDR2 FVKESK. The CDR3 DNA sequence: TGTGCCAGCAGCCAGACCGGGACAGGGGAGTATTTT. It encodes CASSQTGTGEYF.

This chain joins TRBV5-6 and TRBJ1-2; no definite D call. Germline CDR1 is SGHDT and CDR2 is YYEEEE. The V end was cut by 4 bases, the J end by 8 bases, with 18 bases between. The CDR3 is 14 residues long. CDR3 in amino acids: CASSRRVNLYGYTF. The CDR3 bases are TGTGCCAGCAGCCGGCGGGTGAATCTCTACGGCTACACCTTC.

The V gene is TRBV19, the J gene TRBJ2-3; 10 bases map to TRBD2. The V segment lost 7 bases and the J segment 0 bases; nucleotides outside the gene matches: 7. Germline V lookup: CDR1 LNHDA, CDR2 SQIVND (reference sequence). The CDR3 is 16 amino acids. In DNA form, the CDR3 reads TGTGCCAGTAACCTCGGACTAGCGGAAAGCACAGATACGCAGTATTTT. Its protein product is CASNLGLAESTDTQYF. The full variable domain, completed using reference TRBV19 and TRBJ2-3, is DGGITQSPKYLFRKEGQNVTLSCEQNLNHDAMYWYRQDPGQGLRLIYYSQIVNDFQKGDIAEGYSVSREKKESFPLTVTSAQKNPTAFYLCASNLGLAESTDTQYFGPGTRLTVL.

The chain joins TRBV4-3 to TRBJ1-5; no clear D gene. Germline-derived CDR1 and CDR2 are LGHNA and YSLEER. The CDR3 is made up of 13 amino acids. The V end was cut by 0 bases, the J end by 9 bases, with 9 bases between. The CDR3 DNA follows: TGCGCCAGCAGCCAAGATTTTTCCCGGCCCCAGCATTTT. Protein: CASSQDFSRPQHF.

The J gene is TRBJ2-7, the V gene TRBV6-1, with 9 positions matching TRBD1. The CDR3 consists of 14 residues. After removal of 6 bases from V and 2 bases from J, the junction contained 5 bases not matched to a gene. The germline V gene encodes CDR1 MNHNS and CDR2 SASEGT. This CDR3 is CASRAGTGTYEQYF. Here the CDR3 DNA reads TGTGCCAGCAGGGCCGGGACAGGGACCTACGAGCAGTACTTC.

The chain has TRBV5-1 and TRBJ1-4; no firm D call. The germline gives CDR1 SGHRS, CDR2 YFSETQ. The CDR3 runs to 14 residues. Between the trimmed V and J ends, which lost 7 bases and 0 bases, there was a span of 10 bases. DNA for the CDR3: TGCGCCAGCGGGTTCGGTTCAACTAATGAAAAACTGTTTTTT. It specifies CASGFGSTNEKLFF.

This chain uses TRBV7-9 with TRBJ2-5, with a weak D call TRBD2 (6 bases). CDR3 length: 15 residues. Deletions cut 1 base from V and 4 bases from J, with 13 bases between. Germline lookup yields CDR1 SEHNR and CDR2 FQNEAQ (reference sequence). The CDR3 DNA reads TGTGCCAGCAGCTTAGGACCGGGAGACCCAGAGACCCAGTACTTC. Amino acids: CASSLGPGDPETQYF.

The chain uses TRBV13 and TRBJ1-2; D unclear. Germline CDR1 reads PRHDT; CDR2 reads FYEKMQ (reference sequence). Trimming left V 3 bases short and J 6 bases short, with 11 bases between. The CDR3 consists of 13 residues. The CDR3 DNA reads TGTGCCAGCAGCTTCGGAGCCATGCATGGCTACACCTTC. It codes for CASSFGAMHGYTF.

This clone was counted between two and nine times. The chain combines TRBV27 with TRBJ1-2, with D uncertain. Trimming shortened V by 6 bases and J by 2 bases, and 10 bases separated the two germline ends. Germline V gives CDR1 MNHEY, CDR2 SMNVEV (reference sequence). There are 13 residues in the CDR3. The CDR3 region is CASRREGNYGYTF. CDR3 DNA sequence: TGTGCCAGCAGAAGGGAAGGGAACTATGGCTACACCTTC.

This rearrangement joins TRBV29-1 to TRBJ2-3; D may be TRBD1 or TRBD2 (5 bases each). The V and J ends lost 3 bases and 5 bases respectively, with 9 bases between them. CDR1 is SQVTM, CDR2 ANQGSEA, per germline. The CDR3 contains 12 residues. For the CDR3, the DNA is TGCAGCGTTGACCGGGGCGAAGATACGCAGTATTTT. As protein: CSVDRGEDTQYF.

This clone was seen only once. The chain employs TRBV6-1 and TRBJ2-3; D may be TRBD2 (5 bases). The CDR3 extends over 12 amino acids. Trimming removed 5 bases at V and 12 bases at J, with 15 bases between. Germline lookup yields CDR1 MNHNS and CDR2 SASEGT. The CDR3 spells CASSQDPEVQYF. The CDR3 DNA follows: TGTGCCAGCAGTCAGGACCCGGAGGTCCAGTATTTT.

This chain uses TRBV4-2 with TRBJ1-1, with D tentatively TRBD1 (5 bases). The CDR3 totals 13 residues. Looked up from germline, CDR1 is LGHNA and CDR2 is YNFKEQ. Trimming removed 5 bases from V and 6 bases from J, with 13 bases in between. This chain's CDR3 is CASSKAGRAEAFF. The CDR3 region has the DNA TGTGCCAGCAGCAAAGCGGGGCGGGCTGAAGCTTTCTTT.

The CDR3, as DNA: TGTGCCTGGAGTGCCCGGTTAGTCGAAAACACTGAAGCTTTCTTT. Translated: CAWSARLVENTEAFF. The J gene is TRBJ1-1, the V gene TRBV30; the D is unclear. Germline values: CDR1 GTSNPN, CDR2 SVGIG (reference sequence). Trimming removed 1 base from V and 2 bases from J, with 14 bases in between. The CDR3 totals 15 residues. Drawing the rest from reference TRBV30 and TRBJ1-1, the complete variable domain is SQTIHQWPATLVQPVGSPLSLECTVEGTSNPNLYWYRQAAGRGLQLLFYSVGIGQISSEVPQNLSASRPQDRQFILSSKKLLLSDSGFYLCAWSARLVENTEAFFGQGTRLTVV.

The rearrangement uses TRBV4-2 and TRBJ1-5, with TRBD1 matching 7 bases. V was pared by 5 bases and J by 9 bases, with 4 bases of the junction left unmatched. The CDR3 length is 12 residues. The germline CDR1 and CDR2 sequences are LGHNA and YNFKEQ. The CDR3 bases are TGTGCCAGCAGCTCTTACAGGGGGCCCCAGCATTTT. The encoded protein is CASSSYRGPQHF.

The V call is TRBV7-2, the J call TRBJ2-3; no clear D gene. There are 14 residues in the CDR3. V was trimmed by 3 bases and J by 0 bases, leaving 7 bases between them. CDR1 and CDR2 from the germline V gene are SGHTA and FQGNSA. The CDR3 sequence: CASSFQASTDTQYF. The CDR3 DNA is TGTGCCAGCAGCTTCCAGGCGAGCACAGATACGCAGTATTTT. Filled out from reference TRBV7-2 and TRBJ2-3, the complete variable domain reads GAGVSQSPSNKVTEKGKDVELRCDPISGHTALYWYRQSLGQGLEFLIYFQGNSAPDKSGLPSDRFSAERTGGSVSTLTIQRTQQEDSAVYLCASSFQASTDTQYFGPGTRLTVL.

This sequence joins TRBV5-1 and TRBJ1-1, with a possible D match to TRBD1 (5 bases). The germline V gene has CDR1 SGHRS and CDR2 YFSETQ. Trimming removed 4 bases at V and 3 bases at J, with 13 bases between. The CDR3 extends over 14 amino acids. The CDR3 region has the DNA TGCGCCAGCAGCCCGGGAGCGGGGGACACTGAAGCTTTCTTT. Translated: CASSPGAGDTEAFF.

Note on this clone: An end of the junction differs from the germline gene, which may be a read error. This chain uses TRBV5-1 with TRBJ2-7, with 10 bases identical to TRBD1. This CDR3 comprises 14 residues. From germline, CDR1 is SGHRS and CDR2 YFSETQ. CDR3 loop: CASSQGQGPTEQYF. The CDR3 region has the DNA TGTGCCAGCAGCCAGGGACAGGGGCCCACCGAGCAGTACTTC.

This chain connects TRBV9 to TRBJ2-5; 10 bases fit TRBD2. CDR3 size: 16 residues. Germline CDR1 SGDLS, CDR2 YYNGEE. The ends lost 0 bases at V and 5 bases at J; junction bases unmatched: 7. The CDR3, as DNA: TGTGCCAGCAGCGTAGTGGCTAGCGGGAGTACGGAGACCCAGTACTTC. This encodes CASSVVASGSTETQYF.